The entry below gives a single T cell receptor (beta chain) sequence along with its context. The entry originates in a study of OX40 agonist ivuxolimab in advanced cancers. CDR3 length equals 16 residues. Germline CDR1 reads SGHNT; CDR2 reads YYREEE (reference sequence). The ends were cut back, 1 base at V and 1 base at J, with 15 bases in the middle. Sequenced by immunoSEQ multiplex PCR; TCRdb stores in-frame clones only, minus some. The sample has 10,000 to 15,000 clones; roughly 71% are singletons. The origin of this receptor is an adult with an advanced solid tumor such as melanoma, head and neck, liver or kidney cancer. V and J are TRBV5-4 and TRBJ2-7; D gene unclear. The specimen was CD4+ or CD8+ T cells sorted from blood, collected in a trial of the OX40 agonist ivuxolimab. The CDR3 coding sequence is TGTGCCAGCAGCTTGCCAGCAGGACCAAGGTCCTACGAGCAGTACTTC. Protein product: CASSLPAGPRSYEQYF. The variable domain in full, with the rest retrieved from reference TRBV5-4 and TRBJ2-7, is ETGVTQSPTHLIKTRGQQVTLRCSSQSGHNTVSWYQQALGQGPQFIFQYYREEENGRGNFPPRFSGLQFPNYSSELNVNALELDDSALYLCASSLPAGPRSYEQYFGPGTRLTVT.